The entry below describes one TCR beta chain. Negative isolation yielded CD4+ and CD8+ T cells, and FACS enriched TEMRA cells. The CDR3 spans 15 residues. Germline V gene lookup returns CDR1 SGHNT and CDR2 YYREEE (reference sequence). The V and J ends lost 0 bases and 0 bases, in that order; junction bases with no gene match: 2. This entry belongs to a study of CD8 T cells in Susac syndrome. It was with random hexamers that roughly 0.5 to 1 ug RNA was reverse transcribed. TCRdb reanalysed the immunoSEQ multiplex PCR reads using MiXCR and keeps one entry per CDR3 protein. The data contain 200,000 to 250,000 distinct CDR3 sequences, 92% of them singletons.

The sequence was obtained from a human donor with multiple sclerosis. This chain uses TRBV5-4 with TRBJ2-5, with 7 bases matching TRBD1. The sample taken for sequencing was CD8+ T cells from PBMCs. The CDR3 nucleotides read TGTGCCAGCAGCTTGGACAGGGGTAACCAAGAGACCCAGTACTTC. It yields the protein CASSLDRGNQETQYF.